The 24 T cell receptor beta chains below all came from one sample that was sequenced in a study of T cell repertoires in cytomegalovirus infection. A single record per CDR3 protein comes from TCRdb applying MiXCR to the reads. In the table there are some 700,000 distinct CDR3 sequences, roughly 30% of which are singletons. No antigen has been identified for these receptors. Specimen: cultured PBMCs, collected from culture after CMV antigen stimulation. These receptors were obtained from a human donor in good health (CMV status not recorded). Some clones in this sample may be carry-over from other donors' samples.

V and J are TRBV20-1 and TRBJ2-5; TRBD2 is a possible D gene (5 bases). The CDR3 consists of 11 residues. Germline CDR1 DFQATT, CDR2 SNEGSKA (reference sequence). V shed 3 bases and J shed 3 bases, with 5 bases lying between them. The CDR3 loop is CSASGEETQYF. DNA for the CDR3: TGCAGTGCTAGCGGGGAAGAGACCCAGTACTTC.

The rearrangement uses TRBV4-1 and TRBJ1-4; D not certain. V lost 2 bases, J lost 8 bases, and 9 bases lay in between. This CDR3 region has 13 residues. Germline values: CDR1 MGHRA, CDR2 YSYEKL. Written as DNA, the CDR3 is TGCGCCAGCAGCCAAACTCCTTTAGAAAAACTGTTTTTT. It translates to CASSQTPLEKLFF.

There are a few counts of this clonotype. The CDR3 protein is CASSSYSGGAYNEQFF. In nucleotides, the CDR3 is TGTGCCAGCAGTTCCTATAGCGGGGGGGCCTACAATGAGCAGTTCTTC. V gene TRBV6-1 combines with J gene TRBJ2-1; TRBD2 matches 11 bases. Germline V gives CDR1 MNHNS, CDR2 SASEGT. The CDR3 has 16 residues. Trimming removed 5 bases from V and 2 bases from J; junction bases left unmatched: 5.

The V and J genes are TRBV7-9 and TRBJ2-7; 7 bases align to TRBD1. Germline lookup yields CDR1 SEHNR and CDR2 FQNEAQ (reference sequence). V was pared by 5 bases and J by 3 bases, with 4 bases of the junction left unmatched. This CDR3 contains 13 residues. CDR3 DNA sequence: TGTGCCAGCAGCCGGGACAGCGTCTACGAGCAGTACTTC. It specifies CASSRDSVYEQYF.

As concerns this clonotype: One end of the junction fails to match germline, which may point to a read error. The chain carries TRBV19 and TRBJ2-5; D is unresolved. CDR1 and CDR2 from the germline V gene are LNHDA and SQIVND (reference sequence). CDR3 length: 17 residues. CDR3: CDSSIISTSDSRETQYF. For the CDR3, the DNA is TGTGACAGTAGTATAATTAGCACATCCGATTCTCGCGAGACCCAGTACTTC. The full variable domain, its missing parts supplied by reference TRBV19 and TRBJ2-5, is DGGITQSPKYLFRKEGQNVTLSCEQNLNHDAMYWYRQDPGQGLRLIYYSQIVNDFQKGDIAEGYSVSREKKESFPLTVTSAQKNPTAFYLCDSSIISTSDSRETQYFGPGTRLLVL.

This clonotype was seen at least ten times. This chain connects TRBV7-2 to TRBJ2-3; 7 bases match TRBD2. The junction had 4 bases not matched to a gene; V was cut back by 0 bases and J by 4 bases. Germline loops: CDR1 SGHTA, CDR2 FQGNSA. This CDR3 comprises 15 residues. The CDR3 DNA is TGTGCCAGCAGCTTAGCGGGGGGGTTCTCAGATACGCAGTATTTT. Protein: CASSLAGGFSDTQYF.

The chain recombines TRBV6-2 or TRBV6-3 with TRBJ1-2, with D uncertain. The CDR3 loop spans 14 amino acids. CDR1 and CDR2 from the germline V gene are MNHEY and SVGEGT. Trimming took 6 bases from V and 4 from J, leaving 15 bases between them. The CDR3 spells CASRTLGAGYGYTF. Here the CDR3 DNA reads TGTGCCAGCAGGACATTAGGCGCGGGCTATGGCTACACCTTC.

The V gene is TRBV9, the J gene TRBJ2-2, with 10 nucleotides matching TRBD2. The CDR3 is made up of 17 amino acids. The V gene's germline CDR1 is SGDLS and CDR2 YYNGEE. Trimming removed 0 bases from V and 4 bases from J; junction bases left unmatched: 6. This CDR3 reads CASSVAPSGGPTGELFF. For the CDR3, the DNA is TGTGCCAGCAGCGTAGCGCCTAGCGGGGGACCCACCGGGGAGCTGTTTTTT.

This clonotype has more than one count but fewer than ten. The chain links TRBV19 to TRBJ2-6, with D uncertain. The CDR3 has 15 amino acids. The ends were cut back, 6 bases at V and 2 bases at J, with 11 bases in the middle. CDR1 is LNHDA, CDR2 SQIVND, per germline (reference sequence). As DNA, the CDR3 is TGTGCCAGTAGCAAAATTTCGGCTGGGGCCAACGTCCTGACTTTC. Protein: CASSKISAGANVLTF.

The chain couples TRBV3-1 to TRBJ2-5; D is possibly TRBD1 (5 bases). The CDR3 covers 14 residues. Germline values: CDR1 LGHDT, CDR2 YNNKEL (reference sequence). Trimming shortened V by 4 bases and J by 4 bases, and 13 bases separated the two germline ends. The CDR3 coding sequence is TGTGCCAGCAGCCCGGACAAGTCCAGAGAGACCCAGTACTTC. This translates into CASSPDKSRETQYF.

The genes are TRBV2 and TRBJ2-2; D is unclear. Deletions cut 2 bases from V and 0 bases from J, with 7 bases between. Looked up from germline, CDR1 is SNHLY and CDR2 is FYNNEI. The CDR3 length is 15 residues. DNA for the CDR3: TGTGCCAGCAGTGAATTTAAGCCGAACACCGGGGAGCTGTTTTTT. Translating gives CASSEFKPNTGELFF. The full variable domain, rest sourced from reference TRBV2 and TRBJ2-2, is EPEVTQTPSHQVTQMGQEVILRCVPISNHLYFYWYRQILGQKVEFLVSFYNNEISEKSEIFDDQFSVERPDGSNFTLKIRSTKLEDSAMYFCASSEFKPNTGELFFGEGSRLTVL.

This rearrangement joins TRBV6-2 or TRBV6-3 to TRBJ2-7; D might be TRBD1 (5 bases). V lost 6 bases, J lost 0 bases, and 15 bases lay in between. CDR1 and CDR2 from the germline V gene are MNHEY and SVGEGT. The CDR3 extends over 15 amino acids. CDR3 sequence (DNA): TGTGCCAGCAGCAACAGGCCCTTGAGCTCCTACGAGCAGTACTTC. It codes for CASSNRPLSSYEQYF.

This chain joins TRBV28 and TRBJ2-1; no reliable D call. This CDR3 contains 15 residues. V was cut by 0 bases and J by 11 bases, with 17 bases left in between. Looked up from germline, CDR1 is MDHEN and CDR2 is SYDVKM. This CDR3 is CASSLWRTTGRKQFF. CDR3 nucleotides: TGTGCCAGCAGTTTATGGCGAACTACTGGGCGTAAGCAGTTCTTC.

This clonotype was counted a few times. This chain uses TRBV28 with TRBJ2-1; 10 bases map to TRBD2. V was clipped by 7 bases and J by 6 bases; unmatched bases: 6. Germline V gene lookup returns CDR1 MDHEN and CDR2 SYDVKM. The CDR3 consists of 14 residues. CDR3 residues: CASKRGGGPNEQFF. CDR3 coding DNA: TGTGCCAGCAAGCGGGGGGGCGGCCCCAATGAGCAGTTCTTC. The variable domain in full, with the rest retrieved from reference TRBV28 and TRBJ2-1, is DVKVTQSSRYLVKRTGEKVFLECVQDMDHENMFWYRQDPGLGLRLIYFSYDVKMKEKGDIPEGYSVSREKKERFSLILESASTNQTSMYLCASKRGGGPNEQFFGPGTRLTVL.

This chain links TRBV6-1 with TRBJ1-1; 7 bases are a match to TRBD1. Germline assignment: CDR1 MNHNS and CDR2 SASEGT. The trim removed 10 bases at V and 1 base at J, leaving 6 bases unmatched. There are 13 residues in the CDR3. The CDR3 sequence: CATSWDRNTEAFF. In DNA, the CDR3 is TGTGCCACCTCGTGGGACAGGAACACTGAAGCTTTCTTT.

This chain connects TRBV2 to TRBJ2-7; 10 bases map to TRBD2. CDR1 is SNHLY, CDR2 FYNNEI, per germline. The CDR3 is 13 amino acids. V lost 11 bases and J lost 4; bases outside the gene matches: 8. The CDR3 nucleotides read TGTGCCGGATTTACTAGCGGGGTATACGAGCAGTACTTC. Amino acid sequence: CAGFTSGVYEQYF.

This clonotype showed up many times. The chain uses TRBV7-8 and TRBJ1-1, with TRBD1 identical over 9 bases. Germline V gene lookup returns CDR1 SGHVS and CDR2 FQNEAQ. V gave up 2 bases and J gave up 1 base; unmatched junction bases: 8. The CDR3 is 17 amino acids. The CDR3 DNA is TGTGCCAGCAGCTTAAGGACAGGGGTATCAGGGAACACTGAAGCTTTCTTT. As protein: CASSLRTGVSGNTEAFF.

The genes are TRBV4-3 and TRBJ2-1; maybe TRBD1 (8 bases). Germline V lookup: CDR1 LGHNA, CDR2 YSLEER. The V gene lost 1 base and the J gene lost 9 bases, with 22 bases spanning the gap. The CDR3 is 17 residues long. The DNA for the CDR3 is TGCGCCAGCAGCCAAGCCCTCACAGGGGGGGGGTTGTTTGAGCAGTTCTTC. Protein: CASSQALTGGGLFEQFF.

This clonotype was counted many times. The rearrangement uses TRBV7-2 and TRBJ2-7; no clear D gene. Germline V CDR1 and CDR2: SGHTA, FQGNSA. The CDR3 loop spans 12 amino acids. Trimming removed 3 bases at V and 3 bases at J, with 6 bases between. The CDR3 coding sequence is TGTGCCAGCAGCTTTGACATCTACGAGCAGTACTTC. Translation gives CASSFDIYEQYF.

This clonotype was seen more than once but under ten times. The V and J genes are TRBV4-1 and TRBJ1-1; D might be TRBD1 (6 bases). V dropped 4 bases and J dropped 3 bases, with 15 bases sitting between them. Germline V gives CDR1 MGHRA, CDR2 YSYEKL. CDR3 size: 15 residues. CDR3 nucleotides: TGCGCCAGCAGCCCCAGGGGATTTGAGGACACTGAAGCTTTCTTT. Protein sequence: CASSPRGFEDTEAFF.

This clonotype was counted once. V is TRBV7-9 and J is TRBJ1-4, with D perhaps matching TRBD1 (6 bases). V lost 4 bases, J lost 6 bases, and 18 bases lay in between. From germline, CDR1 is SEHNR and CDR2 FQNEAQ (reference sequence). This CDR3 is 16 amino acids long. In nucleotides, the CDR3 is TGTGCCAGCAGCTACCCGACCTCAGGGGTAGATGAAAAACTGTTTTTT. Translation: CASSYPTSGVDEKLFF.

This chain uses TRBV5-4 with TRBJ2-3; D gene ambiguous. In germline, CDR1 is SGHNT, CDR2 YYREEE (reference sequence). The CDR3 is made up of 18 amino acids. V was trimmed by 0 bases and J by 2 bases, leaving 19 bases between them. The CDR3, as DNA: TGTGCCAGCAGCTTGGGAAGAGTGGACGCGCTAACCACAGATACGCAGTATTTT. It encodes CASSLGRVDALTTDTQYF. The full variable domain, its missing parts supplied by reference TRBV5-4 and TRBJ2-3, is ETGVTQSPTHLIKTRGQQVTLRCSSQSGHNTVSWYQQALGQGPQFIFQYYREEENGRGNFPPRFSGLQFPNYSSELNVNALELDDSALYLCASSLGRVDALTTDTQYFGPGTRLTVL.

The V gene is TRBV7-2, the J gene TRBJ1-2; D is unclear. The V end was cut by 3 bases, the J end by 8 bases, with 10 bases between. This CDR3 contains 12 residues. CDR1 SGHTA and CDR2 FQGNSA come from the germline V gene. CDR3: CASSFRTWGYTF. CDR3 bases: TGTGCCAGCAGCTTCCGCACGTGGGGCTACACCTTC.

The V call is TRBV6-2 or TRBV6-3, the J call TRBJ2-1, with D maybe TRBD1 (5 bases). Germline V lookup: CDR1 MNHEY, CDR2 SVGEGT. Trimming cost V 5 bases and J 3 bases, with 11 bases left between them. The CDR3 is 14 amino acids. The chain's CDR3 is CASSRTPNYNEQFF. CDR3 nucleotides: TGTGCCAGCAGTCGGACACCAAACTACAATGAGCAGTTCTTC.